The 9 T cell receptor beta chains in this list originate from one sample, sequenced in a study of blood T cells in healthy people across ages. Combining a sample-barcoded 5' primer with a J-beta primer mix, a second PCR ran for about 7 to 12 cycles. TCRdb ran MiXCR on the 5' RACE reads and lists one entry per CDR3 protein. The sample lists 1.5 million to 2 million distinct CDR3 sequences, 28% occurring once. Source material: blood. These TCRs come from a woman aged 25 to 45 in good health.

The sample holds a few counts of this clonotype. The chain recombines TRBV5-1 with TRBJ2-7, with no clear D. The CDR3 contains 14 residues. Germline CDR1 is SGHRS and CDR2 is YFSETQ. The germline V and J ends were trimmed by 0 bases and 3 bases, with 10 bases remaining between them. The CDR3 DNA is TGCGCCAGCAGCTTGGCTCCCCCAAACTACGAGCAGTACTTC. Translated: CASSLAPPNYEQYF.

The CDR3 protein is CASKWNRNNQPQHF. The CDR3 bases are TGTGCCAGCAAATGGAACAGGAACAATCAGCCCCAGCATTTT. The chain uses TRBV6-1 and TRBJ1-5, with D possibly TRBD1 on 5 matching bases. Germline-derived CDR1 and CDR2 are MNHNS and SASEGT. The V and J ends lost 7 bases and 3 bases respectively, with 13 bases between them. The CDR3 has 14 residues.

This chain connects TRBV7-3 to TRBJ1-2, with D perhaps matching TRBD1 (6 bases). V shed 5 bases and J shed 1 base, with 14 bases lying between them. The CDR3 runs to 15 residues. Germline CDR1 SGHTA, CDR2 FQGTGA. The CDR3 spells CASSADLRGNYGYTF. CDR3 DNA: TGTGCCAGCAGCGCCGACCTCAGGGGTAACTATGGCTACACCTTC.

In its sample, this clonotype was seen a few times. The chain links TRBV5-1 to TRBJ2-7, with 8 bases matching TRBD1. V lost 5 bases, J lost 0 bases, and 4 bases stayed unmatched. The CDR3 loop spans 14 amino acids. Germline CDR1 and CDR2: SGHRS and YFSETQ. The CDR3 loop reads CASSITGGSYEQYF. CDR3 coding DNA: TGCGCCAGCAGTATAACAGGGGGCTCCTACGAGCAGTACTTC.

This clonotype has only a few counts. The CDR3 DNA is TGCGCCAGCAGCGATGGACAGGCGGGGGAGCAGTACTTC. Protein product: CASSDGQAGEQYF. The rearrangement joins TRBV4-1 to TRBJ2-7; D possibly corresponds to TRBD1 (7 bases). Deletions cut 5 bases from V and 7 bases from J, with 15 bases between. The CDR3 is made up of 13 amino acids. CDR1 and CDR2 (germline): MGHRA, YSYEKL.

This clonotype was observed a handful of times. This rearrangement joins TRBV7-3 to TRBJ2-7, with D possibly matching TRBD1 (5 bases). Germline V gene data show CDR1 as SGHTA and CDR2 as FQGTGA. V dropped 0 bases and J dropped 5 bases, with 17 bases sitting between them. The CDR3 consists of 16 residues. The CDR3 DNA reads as TGTGCCAGCAGCTTAACCCCTCGGACAAGGGTCAACGAGCAGTACTTC. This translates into CASSLTPRTRVNEQYF. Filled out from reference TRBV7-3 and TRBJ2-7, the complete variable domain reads GAGVSQTPSNKVTEKGKYVELRCDPISGHTALYWYRQSLGQGPEFLIYFQGTGAADDSGLPNDRFFAVRPEGSVSTLKIQRTERGDSAVYLCASSLTPRTRVNEQYFGPGTRLTVT.

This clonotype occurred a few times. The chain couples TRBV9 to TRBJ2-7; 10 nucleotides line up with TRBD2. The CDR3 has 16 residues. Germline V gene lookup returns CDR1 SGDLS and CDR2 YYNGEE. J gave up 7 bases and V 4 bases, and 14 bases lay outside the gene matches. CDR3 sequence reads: CASSPNKTSGSWEQYF. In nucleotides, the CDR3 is TGTGCCAGCAGCCCCAACAAGACTAGCGGGTCGTGGGAGCAGTACTTC.

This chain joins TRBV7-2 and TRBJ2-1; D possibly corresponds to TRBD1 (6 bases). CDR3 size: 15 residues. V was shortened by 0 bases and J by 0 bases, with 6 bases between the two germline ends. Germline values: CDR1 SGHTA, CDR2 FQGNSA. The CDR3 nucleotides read TGTGCCAGCAGCTTAGCGGGACACTCCTACAATGAGCAGTTCTTC. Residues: CASSLAGHSYNEQFF.

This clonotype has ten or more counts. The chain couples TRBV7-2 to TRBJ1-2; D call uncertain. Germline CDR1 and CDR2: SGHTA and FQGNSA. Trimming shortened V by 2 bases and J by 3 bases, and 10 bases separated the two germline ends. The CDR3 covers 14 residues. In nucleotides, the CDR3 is TGTGCCAGCAGCTTATTGAGGAGTGACTATGGCTACACCTTC. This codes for CASSLLRSDYGYTF.